This TCR beta chain was obtained from a study of blood T cell repertoires in COVID-19. About the research overall: Samples came from the United States, Italy and Spain, spanning acute and convalescent COVID-19.

Only one count was recorded for this clone. The junction and the germline gene differ at one end; a read error may be behind it. TCRdb's table, derived via immunoSEQ multiplex PCR, lists solely in-frame clones and lacks some. The table includes approximately 220,000 clones, around 89% detected once. There are 15 residues in the CDR3. CDR1 is SSHAT, CDR2 FNYEAQ, per germline (reference sequence). Researchers sorted participants into cohorts using their self-reported clinical history. Resolution of symptoms, clearance, or two negative PCRs was present in recovered Cohort 3 donors. The sample comprised PBMCs or T cells enriched from blood (not recorded which). This clonotype originated in a man aged 25-45 years who had recovered from COVID-19. This chain uses TRBV7-7 with TRBJ2-3, with D perhaps matching TRBD1 (6 bases). This chain's CDR3 is CASSPYRVGTDTQYF. DNA of the CDR3: TGTGCTAGCAGCCCGTACAGGGTAGGCACAGATACGCAGTATTTT. The variable domain in full, with the rest retrieved from reference TRBV7-7 and TRBJ2-3, is GAGVSQSPRYKVTKRGQDVTLRCDPISSHATLYWYQQALGQGPEFLTYFNYEAQPDKSGLPSDRFSAERPEGSISTLTIQRTEQRDSAMYRCASSPYRVGTDTQYFGPGTRLTVL.